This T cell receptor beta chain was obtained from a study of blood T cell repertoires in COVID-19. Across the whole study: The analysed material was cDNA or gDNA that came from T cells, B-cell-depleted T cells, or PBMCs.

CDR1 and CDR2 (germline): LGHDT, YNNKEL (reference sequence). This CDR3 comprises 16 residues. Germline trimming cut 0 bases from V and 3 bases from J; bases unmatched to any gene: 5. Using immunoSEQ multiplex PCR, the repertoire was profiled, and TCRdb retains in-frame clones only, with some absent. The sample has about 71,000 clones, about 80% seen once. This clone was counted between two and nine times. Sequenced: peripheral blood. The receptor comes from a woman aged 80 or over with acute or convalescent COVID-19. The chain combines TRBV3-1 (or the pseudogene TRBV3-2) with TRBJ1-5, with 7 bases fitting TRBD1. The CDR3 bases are TGTGCCAGCAGCCAAGAAGGAGGACAGGCCAATCAGCCCCAGCATTTT. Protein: CASSQEGGQANQPQHF.